What follows are 13 T cell receptor beta chains derived from one specimen sequenced in a study of Ad26.COV2.S vaccination and SARS-CoV-2 variants. As for treatment: some 20 received Ad26.COV2.S at low or high dose, single or two shots; 5 received placebo; per-sample allocation not given. Sampling occurred on day 63 after the first vaccine or placebo injection. TCRdb's copy holds only in-frame clones and misses some; the assay was immunoSEQ multiplex PCR. The sample lists some 640,000 clones, about 89% occurring once. The starting material was peripheral blood, obtained in a trial of Ad26.COV2.S vaccine versus placebo. These receptors all stem from a person between 18 and 65 years old who received the Ad26.COV2.S COVID-19 vaccine or a placebo.

V usage is TRBV7-9 and J usage is TRBJ1-4; 10 bases line up with TRBD1. This CDR3 comprises 17 residues. J lost 2 bases, V lost 5 bases, and 8 bases had no gene match. CDR1 SEHNR and CDR2 FQNEAQ come from the germline V gene (reference sequence). The CDR3 here is CASSPTGGLRTNEKLFF. In DNA form, the CDR3 reads TGTGCCAGCAGCCCGACAGGGGGCTTGCGGACTAATGAAAAACTGTTTTTT.

The CDR3 sequence: CAISEQGFNGYTF. CDR3 nucleotides: TGTGCCATCAGTGAACAGGGCTTCAATGGCTACACCTTC. This sequence joins TRBV10-3 and TRBJ1-2; a possible D gene is TRBD1 (6 bases). Germline lookup yields CDR1 ENHRY and CDR2 SYGVKD. This CDR3 comprises 13 residues. V lost 3 bases and J lost 6, with 11 bases in between.

This chain links TRBV29-1 with TRBJ2-7; 7 bases are shared with TRBD2. The ends lost 4 bases at V and 2 bases at J; junction bases unmatched: 8. The CDR3 length is 14 residues. CDR1 and CDR2 from the germline V gene are SQVTM and ANQGSEA. The chain's CDR3 is CSVVPSGKTYEQYF. For the CDR3, the DNA is TGCAGCGTTGTCCCCAGCGGGAAAACCTACGAGCAGTACTTC.

The CDR3 nucleotides are TGCGCCAGCAGAAGGGGGGAGGCGAACACTGAAGCTTTCTTT. Translation: CASRRGEANTEAFF. The chain combines TRBV5-1 with TRBJ1-1; weak D call: TRBD1 (6 bases). CDR1 and CDR2 (germline): SGHRS, YFSETQ. Trimming took off 5 bases at V and 1 base at J, with 12 bases between the two ends. This CDR3 has 14 residues.

This chain uses TRBV3-1 (or the pseudogene TRBV3-2) with TRBJ2-3; D unresolved. This CDR3 is built from 13 residues. Germline V gene lookup returns CDR1 LGHDT and CDR2 YNNKEL (reference sequence). Trimming removed 3 bases from V and 4 bases from J, with 8 bases in between. CDR3 loop: CASSHSGADTQYF. The CDR3 DNA is TGTGCCAGCAGCCATAGTGGAGCAGATACGCAGTATTTT.

About this clone itself: The identical CDR3 is also encoded by other nucleotide sequences in the sample. The J gene is TRBJ2-3, the V gene TRBV18; D remains ambiguous. Germline V lookup: CDR1 KGHSH, CDR2 LQKENI. CDR3 length equals 14 residues. V shed 3 bases and J shed 0 bases, with 7 bases lying between them. CDR3 loop: CASSPPPSTDTQYF. In DNA form, the CDR3 reads TGTGCCAGCTCACCCCCACCTAGCACAGATACGCAGTATTTT.

The V call is TRBV2, the J call TRBJ2-2; D gene ambiguous. CDR1 SNHLY and CDR2 FYNNEI come from the germline V gene. This CDR3 spans 14 amino acids. V lost 6 bases and J lost 2, with 10 bases in between. CDR3 bases: TGTGCCAGCAGACCAATAATTAACACCGGGGAGCTGTTTTTT. Protein product: CASRPIINTGELFF.

This chain links TRBV27 with TRBJ2-1, with TRBD1 identical over 9 bases. V was pared by 2 bases and J by 6 bases, with 5 bases of the junction left unmatched. The CDR3 loop spans 15 amino acids. Per germline, CDR1 MNHEY and CDR2 SMNVEV (reference sequence). The CDR3 spells CASSLRDRVSNEQFF. The CDR3, as DNA: TGTGCCAGCAGTTTACGGGACAGGGTTAGCAATGAGCAGTTCTTC.

On this clone: The same CDR3 is also encoded by other DNA sequences in this sample. CDR3 in DNA: TGCAGCGTTGCGGCAGGGAATCAGCCCCAGCATTTT. Residues: CSVAAGNQPQHF. The chain combines TRBV29-1 with TRBJ1-5; TRBD1 is a possible D gene (5 bases). The V end was cut by 4 bases, the J end by 4 bases, with 8 bases between. Germline loops: CDR1 SQVTM, CDR2 ANQGSEA. The CDR3 extends over 12 amino acids.

This clone was recorded only once. The CDR3: CASSPSPGNTIYF. CDR3 coding DNA: TGTGCCAGCAGTCCCTCCCCTGGAAACACCATATATTTT. The chain links TRBV12-3 or TRBV12-4 to TRBJ1-3, with D uncertain. The CDR3 totals 13 residues. Trimming removed 5 bases at V and 2 bases at J, with 7 bases between.

The J gene is TRBJ1-2, the V gene TRBV7-8; D might be TRBD1 (6 bases). V was trimmed by 2 bases and J by 5 bases, leaving 24 bases between them. The CDR3 is 18 amino acids. Germline loops: CDR1 SGHVS, CDR2 FQNEAQ. CDR3: CASSLPPPTAGASYGYTF. The CDR3 DNA reads TGTGCCAGCAGCTTACCGCCACCCACGGCAGGGGCGAGTTATGGCTACACCTTC.

This chain joins TRBV9 and TRBJ2-2; the D is unclear. V was pared by 0 bases and J by 3 bases, with 6 bases between. The CDR3 has 14 residues. From germline, CDR1 is SGDLS and CDR2 YYNGEE. The CDR3: CASSVDSYTGELFF. For the CDR3, the DNA is TGTGCCAGCAGCGTAGACAGTTACACCGGGGAGCTGTTTTTT.

On this clone itself: The same CDR3 also results from other DNA sequences found in this sample. The chain uses TRBV7-6 and TRBJ1-1, with unresolved D. This CDR3 has 13 residues. Trimming removed 1 base from V and 0 bases from J, with 3 bases in between. The germline CDR1 and CDR2 sequences are SGHVS and FNYEAQ. The CDR3 sequence is CASSLEVNTEAFF. CDR3 coding DNA: TGTGCCAGCAGCTTAGAAGTGAACACTGAAGCTTTCTTT.